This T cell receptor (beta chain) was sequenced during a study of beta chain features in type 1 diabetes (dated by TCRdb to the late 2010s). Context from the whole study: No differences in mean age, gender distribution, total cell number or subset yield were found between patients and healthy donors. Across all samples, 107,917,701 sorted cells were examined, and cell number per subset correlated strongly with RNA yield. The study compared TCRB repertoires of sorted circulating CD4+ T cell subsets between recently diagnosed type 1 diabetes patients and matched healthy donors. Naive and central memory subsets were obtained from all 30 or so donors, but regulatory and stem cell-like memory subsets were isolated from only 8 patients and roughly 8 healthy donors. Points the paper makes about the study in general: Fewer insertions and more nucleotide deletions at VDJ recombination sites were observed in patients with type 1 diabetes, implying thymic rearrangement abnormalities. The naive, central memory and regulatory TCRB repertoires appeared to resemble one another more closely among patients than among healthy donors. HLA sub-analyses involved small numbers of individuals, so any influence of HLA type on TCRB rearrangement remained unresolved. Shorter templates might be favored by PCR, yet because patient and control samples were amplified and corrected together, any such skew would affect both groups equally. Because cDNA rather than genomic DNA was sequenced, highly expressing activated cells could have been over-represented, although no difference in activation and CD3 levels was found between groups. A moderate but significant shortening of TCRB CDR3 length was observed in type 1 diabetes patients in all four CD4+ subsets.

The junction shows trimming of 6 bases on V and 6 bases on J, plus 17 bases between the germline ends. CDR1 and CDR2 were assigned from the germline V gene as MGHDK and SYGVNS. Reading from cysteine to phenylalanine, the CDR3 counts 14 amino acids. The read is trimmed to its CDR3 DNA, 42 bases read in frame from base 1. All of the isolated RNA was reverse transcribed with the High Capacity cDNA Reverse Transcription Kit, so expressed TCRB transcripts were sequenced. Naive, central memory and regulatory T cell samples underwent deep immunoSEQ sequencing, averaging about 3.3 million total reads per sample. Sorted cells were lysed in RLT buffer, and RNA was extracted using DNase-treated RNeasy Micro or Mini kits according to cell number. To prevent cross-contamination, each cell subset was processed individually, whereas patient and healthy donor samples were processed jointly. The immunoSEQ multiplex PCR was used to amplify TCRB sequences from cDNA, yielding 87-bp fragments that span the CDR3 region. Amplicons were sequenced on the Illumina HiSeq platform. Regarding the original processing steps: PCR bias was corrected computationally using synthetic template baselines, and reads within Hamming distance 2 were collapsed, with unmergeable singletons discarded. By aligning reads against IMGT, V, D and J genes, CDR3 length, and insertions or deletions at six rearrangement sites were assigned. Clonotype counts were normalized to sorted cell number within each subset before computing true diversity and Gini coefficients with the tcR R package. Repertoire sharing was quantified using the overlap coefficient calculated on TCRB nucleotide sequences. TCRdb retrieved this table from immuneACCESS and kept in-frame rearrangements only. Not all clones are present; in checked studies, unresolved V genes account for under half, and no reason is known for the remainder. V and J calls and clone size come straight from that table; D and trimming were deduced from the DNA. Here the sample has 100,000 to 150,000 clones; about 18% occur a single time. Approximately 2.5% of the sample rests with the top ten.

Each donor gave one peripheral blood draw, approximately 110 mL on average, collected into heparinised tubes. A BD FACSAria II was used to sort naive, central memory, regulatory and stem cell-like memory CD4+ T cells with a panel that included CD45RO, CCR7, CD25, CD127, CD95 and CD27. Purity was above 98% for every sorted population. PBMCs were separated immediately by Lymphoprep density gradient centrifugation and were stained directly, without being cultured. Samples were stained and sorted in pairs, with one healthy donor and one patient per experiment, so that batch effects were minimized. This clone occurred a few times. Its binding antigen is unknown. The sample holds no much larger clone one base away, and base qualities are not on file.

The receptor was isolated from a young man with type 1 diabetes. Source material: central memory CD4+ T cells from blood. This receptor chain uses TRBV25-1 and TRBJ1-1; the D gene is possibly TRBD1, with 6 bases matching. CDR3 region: CASRADGGYAEAFF. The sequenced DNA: TGTGCCAGCAGGGCGGACGGGGGCTACGCTGAAGCTTTCTTT.